Described below is a single TCR beta chain sequence and its context. Regarding time point: before trial treatment. All of the donors were given nivolumab, ipilimumab, aspirin, low-dose cyclophosphamide and low-dose radiotherapy as part of RACIN, a single-arm trial. This sample was included in a study of low-dose radiotherapy and immunotherapy resistance in tumors. First-strand cDNA relied on TRAV- and TRBV-specific primers spanning alpha and beta chains. A roughly 19-cycle PCR with a constant-region primer and V-primer adapter amplified TCRs. The authors amplified isolated mRNA by in vitro transcription. TCRdb re-called the reads through MiXCR, storing one row per CDR3 protein. This table holds over 70,000 distinct CDR3 sequences, 30% to 40% found once. The sample in question was PBMCs, obtained before treatment. The source of this sequence is a female donor with ovarian cancer.

The CDR3: CATSDWQGAGELFF. CDR3 DNA sequence: TGTGCCACCAGTGATTGGCAGGGGGCCGGGGAGCTGTTTTTT. V is TRBV24-1 and J is TRBJ2-2, with 7 bases lining up with TRBD1. CDR3 length: 14 amino acids. The junction had 2 bases not matched to a gene; V was cut back by 2 bases and J by 6 bases. Per the germline V gene, CDR1 is KGHDR and CDR2 is SFDVKD.